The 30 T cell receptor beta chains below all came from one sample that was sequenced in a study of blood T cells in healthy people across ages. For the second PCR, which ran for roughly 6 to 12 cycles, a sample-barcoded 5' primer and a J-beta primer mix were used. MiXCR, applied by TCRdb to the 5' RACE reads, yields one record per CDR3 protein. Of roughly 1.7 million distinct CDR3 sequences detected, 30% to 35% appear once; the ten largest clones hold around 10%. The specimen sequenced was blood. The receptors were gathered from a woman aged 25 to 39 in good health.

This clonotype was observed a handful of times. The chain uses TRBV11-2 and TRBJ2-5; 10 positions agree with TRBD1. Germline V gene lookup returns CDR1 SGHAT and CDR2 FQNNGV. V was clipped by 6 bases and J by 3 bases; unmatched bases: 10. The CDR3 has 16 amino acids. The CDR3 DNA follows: TGTGCCAGCAGGCGCGCGACAGGGGGCAATAAAGAGACCCAGTACTTC. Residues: CASRRATGGNKETQYF.

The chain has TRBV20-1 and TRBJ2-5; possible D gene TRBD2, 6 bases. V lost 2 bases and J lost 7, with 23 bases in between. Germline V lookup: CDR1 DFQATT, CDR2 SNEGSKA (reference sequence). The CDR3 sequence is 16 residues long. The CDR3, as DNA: TGCAGTGCTAGAATCGGGACTCTCCACCCAGAAGGGACCCAGTACTTC. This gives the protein CSARIGTLHPEGTQYF.

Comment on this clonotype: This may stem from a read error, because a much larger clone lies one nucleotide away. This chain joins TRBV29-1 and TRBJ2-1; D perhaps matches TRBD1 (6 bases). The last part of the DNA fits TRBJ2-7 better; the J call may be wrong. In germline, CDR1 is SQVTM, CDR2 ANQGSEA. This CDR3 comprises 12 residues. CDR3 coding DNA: TGCAGCGTTGAGGTGGGGGCAGGGGAGCAGTACTTC. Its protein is CSVEVGAGEQYF.

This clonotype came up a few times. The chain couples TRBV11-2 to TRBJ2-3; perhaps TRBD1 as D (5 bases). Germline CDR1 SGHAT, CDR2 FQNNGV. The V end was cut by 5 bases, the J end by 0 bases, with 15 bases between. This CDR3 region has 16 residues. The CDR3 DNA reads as TGTGCCAGCAGCGCCGTAGGGGCGCCGAGCACAGATACGCAGTATTTT. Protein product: CASSAVGAPSTDTQYF.

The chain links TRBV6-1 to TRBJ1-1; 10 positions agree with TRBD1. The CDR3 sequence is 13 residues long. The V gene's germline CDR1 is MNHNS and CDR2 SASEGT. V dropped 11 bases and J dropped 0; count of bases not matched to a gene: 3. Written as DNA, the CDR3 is TGTGCCGGACAGGGGGGGATGAACACTGAAGCTTTCTTT. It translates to CAGQGGMNTEAFF.

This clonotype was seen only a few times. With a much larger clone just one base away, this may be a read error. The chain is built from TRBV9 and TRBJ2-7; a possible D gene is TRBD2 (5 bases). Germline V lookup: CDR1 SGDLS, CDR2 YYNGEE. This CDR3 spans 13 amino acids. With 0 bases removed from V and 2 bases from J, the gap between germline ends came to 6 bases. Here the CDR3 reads CASSVEGAYEQYF. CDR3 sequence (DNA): TGTGCCAGCAGCGTAGAGGGAGCCTACGAGCAGTACTTC.

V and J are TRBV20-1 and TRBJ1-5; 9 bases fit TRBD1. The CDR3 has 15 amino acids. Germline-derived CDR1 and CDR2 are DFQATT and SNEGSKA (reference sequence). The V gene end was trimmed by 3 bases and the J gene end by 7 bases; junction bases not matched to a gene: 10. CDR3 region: CSASAGTGWEQPQHF. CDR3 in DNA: TGCAGTGCTAGCGCCGGGACAGGGTGGGAGCAGCCCCAGCATTTT.

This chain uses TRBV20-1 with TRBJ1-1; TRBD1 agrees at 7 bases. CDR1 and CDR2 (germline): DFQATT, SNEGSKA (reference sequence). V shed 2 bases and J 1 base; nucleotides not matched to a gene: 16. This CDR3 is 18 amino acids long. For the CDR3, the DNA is TGCAGTGCTAGATCGATCAAGATTTACGGGACAGAGAACACTGAAGCTTTCTTT. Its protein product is CSARSIKIYGTENTEAFF.

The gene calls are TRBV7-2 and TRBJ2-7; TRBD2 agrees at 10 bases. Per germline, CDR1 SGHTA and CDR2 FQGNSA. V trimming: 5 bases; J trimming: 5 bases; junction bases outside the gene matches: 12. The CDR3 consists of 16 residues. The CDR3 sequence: CASSSLSGRAGHEQYF. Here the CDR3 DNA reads TGTGCCAGCAGCAGCCTGAGCGGGAGGGCTGGACACGAGCAGTACTTC.

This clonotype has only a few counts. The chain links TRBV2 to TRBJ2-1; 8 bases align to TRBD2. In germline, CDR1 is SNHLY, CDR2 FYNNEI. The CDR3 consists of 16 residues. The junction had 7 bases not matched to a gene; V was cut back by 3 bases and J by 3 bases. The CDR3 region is CASSDRAGAHYNEQFF. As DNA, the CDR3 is TGTGCCAGCAGTGACCGAGCGGGGGCCCACTACAATGAGCAGTTCTTC.

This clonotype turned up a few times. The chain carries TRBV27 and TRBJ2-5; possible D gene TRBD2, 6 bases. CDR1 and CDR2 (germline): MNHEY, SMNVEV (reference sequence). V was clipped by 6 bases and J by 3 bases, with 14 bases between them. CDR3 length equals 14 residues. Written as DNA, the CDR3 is TGTGCCAGCAGCAAAACGACTAGTGAAGAGACCCAGTACTTC. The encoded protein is CASSKTTSEETQYF.

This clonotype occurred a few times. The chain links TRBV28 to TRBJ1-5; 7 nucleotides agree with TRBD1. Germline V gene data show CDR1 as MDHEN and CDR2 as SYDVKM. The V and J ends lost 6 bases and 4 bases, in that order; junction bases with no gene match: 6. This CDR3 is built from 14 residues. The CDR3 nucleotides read TGTGCCAGCAGGGCCGGGACAGTGAATCAGCCCCAGCATTTT. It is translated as CASRAGTVNQPQHF.

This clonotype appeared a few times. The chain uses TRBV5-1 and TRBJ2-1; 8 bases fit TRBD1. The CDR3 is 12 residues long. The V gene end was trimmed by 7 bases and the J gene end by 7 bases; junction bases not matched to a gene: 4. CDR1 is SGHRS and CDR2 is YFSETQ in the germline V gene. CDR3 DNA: TGCGCCAGCCACGGACAGGGAAATGAGCAGTTCTTC. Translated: CASHGQGNEQFF.

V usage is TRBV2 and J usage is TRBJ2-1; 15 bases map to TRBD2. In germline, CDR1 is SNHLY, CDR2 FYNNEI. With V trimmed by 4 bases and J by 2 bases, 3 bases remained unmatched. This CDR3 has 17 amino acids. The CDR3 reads CASSGRTSGGAYNEQFF. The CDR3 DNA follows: TGTGCCAGCAGTGGTCGGACTAGCGGGGGGGCCTACAATGAGCAGTTCTTC. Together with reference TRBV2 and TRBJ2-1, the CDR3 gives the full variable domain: EPEVTQTPSHQVTQMGQEVILRCVPISNHLYFYWYRQILGQKVEFLVSFYNNEISEKSEIFDDQFSVERPDGSNFTLKIRSTKLEDSAMYFCASSGRTSGGAYNEQFFGPGTRLTVL.

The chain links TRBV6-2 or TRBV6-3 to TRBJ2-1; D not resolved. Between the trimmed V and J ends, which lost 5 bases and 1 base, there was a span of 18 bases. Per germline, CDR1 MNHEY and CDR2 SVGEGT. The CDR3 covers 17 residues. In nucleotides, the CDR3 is TGTGCCAGCAGTGGTAGTTTTGGCTGGAGTTCCTACAATGAGCAGTTCTTC. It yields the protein CASSGSFGWSSYNEQFF.

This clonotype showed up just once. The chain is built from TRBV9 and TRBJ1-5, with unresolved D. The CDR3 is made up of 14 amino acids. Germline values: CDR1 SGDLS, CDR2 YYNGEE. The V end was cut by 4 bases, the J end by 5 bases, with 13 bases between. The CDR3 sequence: CASSFRTEDQPQHF. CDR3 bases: TGTGCCAGCAGCTTTAGGACGGAAGATCAGCCCCAGCATTTT.

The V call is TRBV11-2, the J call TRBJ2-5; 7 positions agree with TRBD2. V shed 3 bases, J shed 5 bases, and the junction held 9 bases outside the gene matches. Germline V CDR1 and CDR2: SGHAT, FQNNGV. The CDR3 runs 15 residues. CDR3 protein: CASSFSRGRVETQYF. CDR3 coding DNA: TGTGCCAGCAGCTTTTCTCGAGGGAGGGTGGAGACCCAGTACTTC.

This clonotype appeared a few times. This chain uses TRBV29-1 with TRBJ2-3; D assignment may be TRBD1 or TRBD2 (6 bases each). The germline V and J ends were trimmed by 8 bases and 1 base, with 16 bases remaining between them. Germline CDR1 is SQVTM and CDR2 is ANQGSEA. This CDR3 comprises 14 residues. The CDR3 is CSFEGGGGTDTQYF. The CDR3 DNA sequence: TGCAGCTTCGAGGGGGGCGGGGGCACAGATACGCAGTATTTT.

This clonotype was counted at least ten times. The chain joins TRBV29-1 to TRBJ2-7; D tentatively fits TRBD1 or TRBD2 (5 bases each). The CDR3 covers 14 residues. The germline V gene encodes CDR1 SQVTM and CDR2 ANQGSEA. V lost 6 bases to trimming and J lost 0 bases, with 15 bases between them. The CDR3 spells CSVSGPGGSYEQYF. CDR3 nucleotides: TGCAGCGTCTCCGGGCCTGGGGGCTCCTACGAGCAGTACTTC.

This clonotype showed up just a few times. CDR3 amino acids: CSRGQQETQYF. The CDR3 coding sequence is TGCAGTAGGGGACAGCAAGAGACCCAGTACTTC. The chain joins TRBV20-1 to TRBJ2-5, with 7 bases lining up with TRBD1. CDR1 DFQATT and CDR2 SNEGSKA come from the germline V gene (reference sequence). This CDR3 is 11 amino acids long. V dropped 8 bases and J dropped 2; count of bases not matched to a gene: 2.

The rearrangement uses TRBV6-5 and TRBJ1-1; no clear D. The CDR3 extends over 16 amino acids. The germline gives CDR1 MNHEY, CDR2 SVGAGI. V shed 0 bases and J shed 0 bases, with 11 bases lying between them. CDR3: CASSYSGFRLNTEAFF. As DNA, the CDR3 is TGTGCCAGCAGTTACTCGGGCTTTCGGCTGAACACTGAAGCTTTCTTT.

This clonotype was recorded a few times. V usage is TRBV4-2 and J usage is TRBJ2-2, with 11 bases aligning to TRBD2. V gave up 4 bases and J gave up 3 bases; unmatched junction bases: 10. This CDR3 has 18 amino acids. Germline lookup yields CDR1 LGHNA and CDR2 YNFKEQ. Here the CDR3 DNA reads TGTGCCAGCAGCCGGGAACATAGCGGGGGGGTTTACACCGGGGAGCTGTTTTTT. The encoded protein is CASSREHSGGVYTGELFF.

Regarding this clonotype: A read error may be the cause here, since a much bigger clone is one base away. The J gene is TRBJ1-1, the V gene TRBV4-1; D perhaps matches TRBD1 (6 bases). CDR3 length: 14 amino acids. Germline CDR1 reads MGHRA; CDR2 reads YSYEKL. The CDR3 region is CASGQRTVDTEAFF. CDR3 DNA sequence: TGCGCCAGCGGCCAAAGGACAGTAGACACTGAAGCTTTCTTT.

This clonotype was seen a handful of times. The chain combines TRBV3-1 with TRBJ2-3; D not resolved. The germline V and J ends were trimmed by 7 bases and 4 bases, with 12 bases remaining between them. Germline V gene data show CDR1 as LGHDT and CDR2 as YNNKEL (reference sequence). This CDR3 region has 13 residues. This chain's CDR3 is CASTSLASDTQYF. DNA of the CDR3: TGTGCCAGCACCTCCCTTGCCTCAGATACGCAGTATTTT.

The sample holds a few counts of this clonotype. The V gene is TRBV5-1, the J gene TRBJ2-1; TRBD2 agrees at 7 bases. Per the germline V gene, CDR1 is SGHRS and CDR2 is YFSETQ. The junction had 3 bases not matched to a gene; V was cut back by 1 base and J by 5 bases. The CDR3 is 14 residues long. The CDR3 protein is CASSLTSVDNEQFF. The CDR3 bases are TGCGCCAGCAGCTTGACTAGCGTAGACAATGAGCAGTTCTTC.

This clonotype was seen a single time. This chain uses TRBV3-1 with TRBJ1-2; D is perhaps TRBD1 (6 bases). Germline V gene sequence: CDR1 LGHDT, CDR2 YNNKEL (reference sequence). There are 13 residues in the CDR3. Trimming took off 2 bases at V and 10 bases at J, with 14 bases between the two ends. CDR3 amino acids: CASSQPQGGDYTF. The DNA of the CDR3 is TGTGCCAGCAGCCAACCACAGGGAGGAGACTACACCTTC. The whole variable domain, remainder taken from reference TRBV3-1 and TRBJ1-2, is DTAVSQTPKYLVTQMGNDKSIKCEQNLGHDTMYWYKQDSKKFLKIMFSYNNKELIINETVPNRFSPKSPDKAHLNLHINSLELGDSAVYFCASSQPQGGDYTFGSGTRLTVV.

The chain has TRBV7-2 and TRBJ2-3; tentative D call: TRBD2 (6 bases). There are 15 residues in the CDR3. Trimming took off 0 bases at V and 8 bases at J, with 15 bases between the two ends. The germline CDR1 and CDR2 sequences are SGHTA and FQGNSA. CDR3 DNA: TGTGCCAGCAGCTTAGCCACATCTCAGGAGGGTACGCAGTATTTT. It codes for CASSLATSQEGTQYF.

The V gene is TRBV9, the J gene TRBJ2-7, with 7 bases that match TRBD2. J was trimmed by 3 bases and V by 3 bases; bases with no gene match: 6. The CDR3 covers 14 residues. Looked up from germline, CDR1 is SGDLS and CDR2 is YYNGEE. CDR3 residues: CASSAGLTGYEQYF. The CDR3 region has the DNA TGTGCCAGCAGCGCGGGACTAACCGGCTACGAGCAGTACTTC.

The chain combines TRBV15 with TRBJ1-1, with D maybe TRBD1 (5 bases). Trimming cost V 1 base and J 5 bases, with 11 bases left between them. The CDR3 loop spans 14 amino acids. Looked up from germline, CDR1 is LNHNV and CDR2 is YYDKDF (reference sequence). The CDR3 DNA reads TGTGCCACCAGCAGAGGTGGGGGAAGGACTGAAGCTTTCTTT. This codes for CATSRGGGRTEAFF.

CDR3 loop: CATSDFTGSQETQYF. The CDR3 DNA reads TGTGCCACCAGTGACTTCACAGGCTCCCAAGAGACCCAGTACTTC. V and J are TRBV24-1 and TRBJ2-5, with D perhaps TRBD1 (5 bases). The V gene lost 4 bases and the J gene lost 1 base, with 12 bases spanning the gap. This CDR3 contains 15 residues. In germline, CDR1 is KGHDR, CDR2 SFDVKD.